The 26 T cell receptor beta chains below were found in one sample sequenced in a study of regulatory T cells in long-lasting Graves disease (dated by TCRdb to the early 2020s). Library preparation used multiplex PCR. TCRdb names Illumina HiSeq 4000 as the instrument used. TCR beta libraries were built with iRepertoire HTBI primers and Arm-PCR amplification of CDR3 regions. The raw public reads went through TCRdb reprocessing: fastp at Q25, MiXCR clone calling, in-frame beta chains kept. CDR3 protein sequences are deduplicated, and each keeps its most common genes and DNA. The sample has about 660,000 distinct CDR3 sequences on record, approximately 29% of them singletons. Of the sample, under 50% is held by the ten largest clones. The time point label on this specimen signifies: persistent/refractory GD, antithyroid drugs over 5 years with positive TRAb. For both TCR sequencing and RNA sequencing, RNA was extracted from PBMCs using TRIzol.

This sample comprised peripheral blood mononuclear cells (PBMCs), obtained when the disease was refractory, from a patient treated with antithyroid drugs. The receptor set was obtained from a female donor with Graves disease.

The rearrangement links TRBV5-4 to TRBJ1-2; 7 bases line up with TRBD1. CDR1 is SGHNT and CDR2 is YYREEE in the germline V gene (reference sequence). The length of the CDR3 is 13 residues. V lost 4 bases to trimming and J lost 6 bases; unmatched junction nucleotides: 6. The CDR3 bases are TGTGCCAGCAGCGTACAGGGGTCGGATGGCTACACCTTC. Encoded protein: CASSVQGSDGYTF.

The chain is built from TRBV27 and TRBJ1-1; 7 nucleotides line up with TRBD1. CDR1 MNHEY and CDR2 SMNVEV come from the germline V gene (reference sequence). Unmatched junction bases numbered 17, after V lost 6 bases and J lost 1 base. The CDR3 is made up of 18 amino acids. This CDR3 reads CASSTLAVKGAGNTEAFF. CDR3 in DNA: TGTGCCAGCAGCACCTTGGCGGTAAAGGGGGCTGGGAACACTGAAGCTTTCTTT.

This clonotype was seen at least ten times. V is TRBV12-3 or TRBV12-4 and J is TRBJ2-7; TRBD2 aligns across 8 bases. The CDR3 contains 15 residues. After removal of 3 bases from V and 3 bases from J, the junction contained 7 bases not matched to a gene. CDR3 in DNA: TGTGCCAGCAGTTTGGGGAGCGGGAGTGTCTACGAGCAGTACTTC. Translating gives CASSLGSGSVYEQYF.

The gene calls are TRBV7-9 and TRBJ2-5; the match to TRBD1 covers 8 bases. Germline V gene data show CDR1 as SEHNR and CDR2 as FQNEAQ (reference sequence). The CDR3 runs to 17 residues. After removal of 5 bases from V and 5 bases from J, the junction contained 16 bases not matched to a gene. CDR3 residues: CASSDPTGQGAEETQYF. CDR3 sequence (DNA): TGTGCCAGCAGCGACCCGACGGGGCAGGGGGCTGAGGAGACCCAGTACTTC.

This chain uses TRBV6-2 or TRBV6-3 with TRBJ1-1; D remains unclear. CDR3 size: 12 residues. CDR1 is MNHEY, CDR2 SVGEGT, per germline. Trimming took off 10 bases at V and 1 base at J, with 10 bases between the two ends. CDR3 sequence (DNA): TGTGCCACCTGCCGGGGGAACACTGAAGCTTTCTTT. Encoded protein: CATCRGNTEAFF.

The CDR3 DNA is TGTGCCAGCAGCTTTCTTCGGGGGGGTCGAACTGAAGCTTTCTTT. It yields the protein CASSFLRGGRTEAFF. The J gene is TRBJ1-1, the V gene TRBV5-6; TRBD1 is a possible D gene (5 bases). CDR3 size: 15 residues. Trimming removed 2 bases from V and 5 bases from J, with 16 bases in between. The germline gives CDR1 SGHDT, CDR2 YYEEEE. Supplemented by reference TRBV5-6 and TRBJ1-1, the full variable domain reads DAGVTQSPTHLIKTRGQQVTLRCSPKSGHDTVSWYQQALGQGPQFIFQYYEEEERQRGNFPDRFSGHQFPNYSSELNVNALLLGDSALYLCASSFLRGGRTEAFFGQGTRLTVV.

CDR3 sequence: CASNGDINYGYTF. The CDR3 region has the DNA TGTGCCAGCAACGGAGACATTAACTATGGCTACACCTTC. This sequence joins TRBV6-2 or TRBV6-3 and TRBJ1-2; no firm D call. Germline V gene sequence: CDR1 MNHEY, CDR2 SVGEGT. Trimming removed 7 bases from V and 1 base from J, with 10 bases in between. The CDR3 is 13 amino acids.

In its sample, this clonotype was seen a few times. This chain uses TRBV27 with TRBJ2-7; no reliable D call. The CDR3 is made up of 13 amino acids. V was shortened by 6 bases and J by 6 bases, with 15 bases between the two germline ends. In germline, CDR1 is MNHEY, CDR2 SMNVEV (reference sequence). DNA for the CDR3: TGTGCCAGCAGCATTACACGGACGGGCGAGCAGTACTTC. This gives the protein CASSITRTGEQYF.

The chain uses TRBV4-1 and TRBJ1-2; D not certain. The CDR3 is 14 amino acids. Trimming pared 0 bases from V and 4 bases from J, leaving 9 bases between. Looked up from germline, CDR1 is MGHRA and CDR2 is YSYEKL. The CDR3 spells CASSQDLTGYGYTF. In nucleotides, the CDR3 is TGCGCCAGCAGCCAAGATTTGACTGGCTATGGCTACACCTTC.

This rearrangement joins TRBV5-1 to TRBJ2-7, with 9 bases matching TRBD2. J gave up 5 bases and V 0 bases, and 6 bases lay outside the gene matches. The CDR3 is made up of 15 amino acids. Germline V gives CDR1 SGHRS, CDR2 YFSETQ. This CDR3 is CASSLEGLAGNEQYF. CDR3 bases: TGCGCCAGCAGCTTGGAGGGGCTAGCGGGAAACGAGCAGTACTTC.

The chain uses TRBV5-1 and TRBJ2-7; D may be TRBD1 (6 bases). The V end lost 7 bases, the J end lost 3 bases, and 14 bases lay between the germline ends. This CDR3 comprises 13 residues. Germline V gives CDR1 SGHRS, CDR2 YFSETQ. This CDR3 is CASGYSQGYEQYF. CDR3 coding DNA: TGCGCCAGCGGCTACTCACAGGGCTACGAGCAGTACTTC.

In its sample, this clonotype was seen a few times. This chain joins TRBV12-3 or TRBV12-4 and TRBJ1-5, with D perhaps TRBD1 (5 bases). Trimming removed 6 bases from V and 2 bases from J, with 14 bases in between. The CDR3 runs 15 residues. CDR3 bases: TGTGCCAGCAGACCCCAGGGATTTGGCAATCAGCCCCAGCATTTT. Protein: CASRPQGFGNQPQHF.

The CDR3 region is CASSLEGQGAYEQYF. CDR3 DNA: TGCGCCAGCAGCTTGGAGGGACAGGGGGCCTACGAGCAGTACTTC. The V and J genes are TRBV5-1 and TRBJ2-7; TRBD1 aligns across 11 bases. Germline assignment: CDR1 SGHRS and CDR2 YFSETQ. CDR3 length: 15 residues. The J segment lost 2 bases and the V segment lost 0 bases, leaving 1 base of the junction unmatched.

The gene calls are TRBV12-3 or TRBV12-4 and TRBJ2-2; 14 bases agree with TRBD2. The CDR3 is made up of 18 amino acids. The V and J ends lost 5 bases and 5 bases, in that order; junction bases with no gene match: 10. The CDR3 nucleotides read TGTGCCAGCAGTCCCCGACTAGCGGGAGGGCCAAGGACCGGGGAGCTGTTTTTT. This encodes CASSPRLAGGPRTGELFF.

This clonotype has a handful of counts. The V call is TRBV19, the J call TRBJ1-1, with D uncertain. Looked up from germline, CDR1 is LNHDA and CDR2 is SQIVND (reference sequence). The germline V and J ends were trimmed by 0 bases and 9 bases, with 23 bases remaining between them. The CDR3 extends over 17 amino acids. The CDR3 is CASSIDLGLLAKRQAFF. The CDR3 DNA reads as TGTGCCAGTAGTATAGATCTCGGACTTCTCGCCAAGAGGCAAGCTTTCTTT. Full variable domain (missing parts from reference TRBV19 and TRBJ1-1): DGGITQSPKYLFRKEGQNVTLSCEQNLNHDAMYWYRQDPGQGLRLIYYSQIVNDFQKGDIAEGYSVSREKKESFPLTVTSAQKNPTAFYLCASSIDLGLLAKRQAFFGQGTRLTVV.

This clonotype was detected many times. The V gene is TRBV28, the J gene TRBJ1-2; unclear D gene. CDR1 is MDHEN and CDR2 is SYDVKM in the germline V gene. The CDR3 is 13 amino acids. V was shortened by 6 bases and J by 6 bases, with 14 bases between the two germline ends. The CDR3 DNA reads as TGTGCCAGCAGCCCCCCCGGGCTGGATGGCTACACCTTC. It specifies CASSPPGLDGYTF.

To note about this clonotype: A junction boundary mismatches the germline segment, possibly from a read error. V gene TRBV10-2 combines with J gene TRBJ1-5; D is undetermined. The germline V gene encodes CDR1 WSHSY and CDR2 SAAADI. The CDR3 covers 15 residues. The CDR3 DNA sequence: TGTGCCAGCAGTTACTCGCCAGACTACAATCAGCCCCAGCATTTT. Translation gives CASSYSPDYNQPQHF.

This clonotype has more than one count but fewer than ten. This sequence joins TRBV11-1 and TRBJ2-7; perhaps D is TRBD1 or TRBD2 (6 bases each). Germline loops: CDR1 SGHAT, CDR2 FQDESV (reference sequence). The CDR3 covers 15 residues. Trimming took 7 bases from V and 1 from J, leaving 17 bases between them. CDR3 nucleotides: TGTGCCAGCAAGTTGACAGGCGGGAATTCCTACGAGCAGTACTTC. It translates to CASKLTGGNSYEQYF.

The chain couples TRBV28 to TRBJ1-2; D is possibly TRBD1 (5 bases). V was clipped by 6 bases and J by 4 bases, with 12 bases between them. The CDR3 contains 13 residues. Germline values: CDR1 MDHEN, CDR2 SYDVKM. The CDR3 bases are TGTGCCAGCAGCCCGCAGGGTGCCTATGGCTACACCTTC. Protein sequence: CASSPQGAYGYTF.

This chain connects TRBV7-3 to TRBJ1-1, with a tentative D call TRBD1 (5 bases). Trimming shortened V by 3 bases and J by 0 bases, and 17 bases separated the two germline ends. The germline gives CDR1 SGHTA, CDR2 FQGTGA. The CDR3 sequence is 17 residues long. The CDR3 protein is CASSLAITAGLNTEAFF. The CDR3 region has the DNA TGTGCCAGCAGCTTGGCTATTACGGCAGGGTTGAACACTGAAGCTTTCTTT. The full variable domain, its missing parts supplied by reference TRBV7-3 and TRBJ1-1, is GAGVSQTPSNKVTEKGKYVELRCDPISGHTALYWYRQSLGQGPEFLIYFQGTGAADDSGLPNDRFFAVRPEGSVSTLKIQRTERGDSAVYLCASSLAITAGLNTEAFFGQGTRLTVV.

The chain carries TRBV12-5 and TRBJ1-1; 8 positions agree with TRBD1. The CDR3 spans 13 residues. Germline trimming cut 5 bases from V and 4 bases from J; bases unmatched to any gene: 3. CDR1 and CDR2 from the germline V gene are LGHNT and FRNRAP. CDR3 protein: CASGGQGGTEAFF. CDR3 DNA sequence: TGTGCTAGTGGTGGACAGGGTGGCACTGAAGCTTTCTTT.

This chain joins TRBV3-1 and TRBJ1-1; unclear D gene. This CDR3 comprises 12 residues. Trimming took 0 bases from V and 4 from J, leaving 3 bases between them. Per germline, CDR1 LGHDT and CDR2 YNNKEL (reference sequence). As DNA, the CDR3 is TGTGCCAGCAGCCAAGATCTCACTGAAGCTTTCTTT. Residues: CASSQDLTEAFF. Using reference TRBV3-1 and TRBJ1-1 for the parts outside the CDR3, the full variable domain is DTAVSQTPKYLVTQMGNDKSIKCEQNLGHDTMYWYKQDSKKFLKIMFSYNNKELIINETVPNRFSPKSPDKAHLNLHINSLELGDSAVYFCASSQDLTEAFFGQGTRLTVV.

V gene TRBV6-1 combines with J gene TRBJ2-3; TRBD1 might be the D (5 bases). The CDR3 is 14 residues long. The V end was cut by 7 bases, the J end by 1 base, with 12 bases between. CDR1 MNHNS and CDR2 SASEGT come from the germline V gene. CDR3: CASTQERGTDTQYF. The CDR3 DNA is TGTGCCAGCACACAGGAAAGGGGCACAGATACGCAGTATTTT.

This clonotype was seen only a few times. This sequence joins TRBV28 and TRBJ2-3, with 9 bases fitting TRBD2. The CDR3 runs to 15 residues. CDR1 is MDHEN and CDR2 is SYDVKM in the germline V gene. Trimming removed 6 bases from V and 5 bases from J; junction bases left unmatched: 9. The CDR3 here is CASRLTSGSGDTQYF. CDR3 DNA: TGTGCCAGCAGACTTACTAGCGGGTCCGGAGATACGCAGTATTTT.

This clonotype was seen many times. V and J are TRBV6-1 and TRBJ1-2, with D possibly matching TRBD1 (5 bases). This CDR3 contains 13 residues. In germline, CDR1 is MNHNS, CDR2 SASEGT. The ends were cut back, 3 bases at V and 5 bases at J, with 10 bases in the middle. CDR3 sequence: CASSETAGYGYTF. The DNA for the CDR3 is TGTGCCAGCAGTGAGACCGCAGGGTATGGCTACACCTTC.

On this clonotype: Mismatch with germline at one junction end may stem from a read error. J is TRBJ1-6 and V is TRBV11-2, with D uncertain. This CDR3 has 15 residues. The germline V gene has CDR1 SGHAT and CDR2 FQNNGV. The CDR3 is CASSSTRTINSPHHF. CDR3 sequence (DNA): TGTGCCAGCAGCTCTACACGCACTATTAATTCACCCCACCACTTT.